Listed below are T cell receptor beta chains from one sample, sequenced in a study of blood T cell repertoires in COVID-19. Libraries were prepared by immunoSEQ multiplex PCR; TCRdb keeps only in-frame clonotypes and omits some of them. The sample has 450,000 to 600,000 clones, about 90% seen once. The material sequenced was PBMCs or T cells enriched from blood (not recorded which). The source is a woman younger than 30 who had recovered from COVID-19. Each CDR3 is given with its conserved first and last residue. The D gene is left open where the match is weak. A clone size is listed for some rows: how often the clone was seen (once, few, many), or a class if it is expanded.

TRBJ2-1 | . | TRBD2 | TRBV2 | CASNDGGARNEQFF | TGTGCCAGCAATGACGGGGGGGCGAGGAATGAGCAGTTCTTC
TRBJ1-1 | . | . | TRBV19 | CASSPADGAFF | TGTGCCAGTAGTCCGGCGGATGGAGCTTTCTTT
TRBJ1-1 | . | . | TRBV6-5 | CASRGGRQNTEAFF | TGTGCCAGCAGGGGGGGACGGCAGAACACTGAAGCTTTCTTT
TRBJ1-1 | . | . | TRBV25-1 | CATTTENTEAFF | TGTGCCACTACGACAGAGAACACTGAAGCTTTCTTT
TRBJ1-5 | . | TRBD1 | TRBV7-8 | CASSLDRGWDQPQHF | TGTGCCAGCAGCTTAGACAGGGGGTGGGATCAGCCCCAGCATTTT
TRBJ1-1 | . | . | TRBV12-5 | CASGLVQDSEAFF | TGTGCTAGTGGTTTGGTCCAGGACAGTGAAGCTTTCTTT
TRBJ1-6 | . | TRBD1 | TRBV3-1/TRBV3-2 | CASSQEGQGSPLHF | TGTGCCAGCAGCCAAGAGGGACAGGGATCACCCCTCCACTTT
TRBJ1-4 | . | . | TRBV7-8 | CASSLGLTGGKLFF | TGTGCCAGCAGCTTAGGGCTGACCGGGGGGAAACTGTTTTTT
TRBJ2-2 | . | TRBD2 | TRBV7-2 | CASSLERDGELFF | TGTGCCAGCAGCTTAGAGCGGGACGGGGAGCTGTTTTTT
TRBJ1-2 | . | . | TRBV30 | CAWSRQSYGYTF | TGTGCCTGGAGTCGACAGAGCTATGGCTACACCTTC
TRBJ1-5 | once | . | TRBV5-1 | CASSLWGDQPQHF | TGCGCCAGCAGCTTGTGGGGGGATCAGCCCCAGCATTTT
TRBJ1-3 | . | TRBD1 | TRBV28 | CASGGQGVAGNTIYF | TGTGCCAGCGGAGGGCAGGGGGTTGCTGGAAACACCATATATTTT
TRBJ2-7 | . | TRBD2 | TRBV18 | CASSPGLAGEQYF | TGTGCCAGCTCGCCGGGACTAGCGGGCGAGCAGTACTTC
TRBJ2-7 | few | . | TRBV5-6 | CASSPAAASHEQYF | TGTGCCAGCAGTCCGGCGGCAGCTTCCCACGAGCAGTACTTC
TRBJ1-1 | few | . | TRBV30 | CAWSHADTEAFF | TGTGCCTGGAGCCATGCGGACACTGAAGCTTTCTTT
TRBJ1-5 | . | . | TRBV19 | CASTSGGAGFARAQPQHF | TGTGCCAGTACCTCCGGCGGGGCAGGCTTCGCAAGAGCTCAGCCCCAGCATTTT
TRBJ1-3 | few | TRBD1 | TRBV11-2 | CASSLKGTGDFAGNTIYF | TGTGCCAGCAGCTTAAAGGGGACAGGGGACTTTGCTGGAAACACCATATATTTT
TRBJ1-6 | . | . | TRBV30 | CAWSGDIGTAPLHF | TGTGCCTGGAGTGGCGACATCGGAACGGCACCCCTCCACTTT
TRBJ2-7 | . | . | TRBV3-1/TRBV3-2 | CASSQNGGPTYEQYF | TGTGCCAGCAGCCAGAACGGGGGGCCGACCTACGAGCAGTACTTC
TRBJ2-2 | . | TRBD1 | TRBV19 | CASRTGAEDTGELFF | TGTGCCAGTAGGACAGGGGCTGAGGACACCGGGGAGCTGTTTTTT
TRBJ1-2 | . | . | TRBV6-6 | CASITTRSGPGGYTF | TGTGCCAGCATCACTACCCGGTCCGGGCCGGGGGGCTACACCTTC
TRBJ2-7 | . | . | TRBV5-6 | CASSLSGQTYEQYF | TGTGCCAGCAGCTTGAGTGGGCAGACCTACGAGCAGTATTTC
TRBJ2-2 | few | TRBD2 | TRBV2 | CASSEQSGMNTGELFF | TGTGCCAGCAGTGAACAAAGCGGGATGAACACCGGGGAGCTGTTTTTT
TRBJ1-1 | . | TRBD1 | TRBV19 | CASSRSGGTEAFF | TGTGCCAGTAGTCGTTCAGGGGGCACTGAAGCTTTCTTT
TRBJ1-6 | . | TRBD1 | TRBV19 | CASSRTGTGDNSPLHF | TGTGCCAGTAGCCGAACCGGGACAGGGGATAATTCACCCCTCCACTTT
TRBJ2-3 | once | TRBD2 | TRBV5-1 | CASQTSGAGTDTQYF | TGCGCCAGCCAGACTAGCGGGGCTGGCACAGATACGCAGTATTTT
TRBJ1-5 | . | . | TRBV9 | CASSPREGWQPQHF | TGTGCCAGCAGCCCCCGGGAGGGGTGGCAGCCCCAGCATTTT
TRBJ2-2 | . | TRBD2 | TRBV7-9 | CASSVRGGTGELFF | TGTGCCAGCAGCGTGCGGGGGGGCACCGGGGAGCTGTTTTTT
TRBJ1-5 | . | TRBD1 | TRBV19 | CASRGGQPSNQPQHF | TGTGCCAGTAGAGGGGGACAGCCAAGCAATCAGCCCCAGCATTTT
TRBJ1-2 | . | . | TRBV23-1 | CASSQPNQTANYGYTF | TGCGCCAGCAGTCAACCCAACCAGACAGCTAACTATGGCTACACCTTC
TRBJ2-5 | . | . | TRBV27 | CASSSPRDLQETQYF | TGTGCCAGCAGTTCTCCCCGGGACTTGCAAGAGACCCAGTACTTC
TRBJ2-3 | . | . | TRBV24-1 | CATSDFGLGDSFSTDTQYF | TGTGCCACCAGTGATTTTGGTTTGGGGGACTCTTTTAGCACAGATACGCAGTATTTT
TRBJ1-4 | . | TRBD1 | TRBV5-4 | CASSLGGTGGEKLFF | TGTGCCAGCAGCTTGGGGGGGACAGGGGGCGAAAAACTGTTTTTT
TRBJ2-7 | . | TRBD1 | TRBV5-5 | CASSPGTGSYEQYF | TGTGCCAGCTCTCCCGGGACAGGGAGCTACGAGCAGTACTTC
TRBJ1-1 | . | TRBD1 | TRBV6-5 | CATSGGMRNTEAFF | TGTGCCACTTCAGGGGGTATGAGAAACACTGAAGCTTTCTTT
TRBJ2-1 | . | TRBD2 | TRBV20-1 | CSARGGEQFF | TGCAGTGCTCGGGGGGGTGAGCAGTTCTTC
TRBJ2-5 | . | . | TRBV7-8 | CASGPSRVSETQYF | TGTGCCAGCGGGCCCTCCAGGGTATCAGAGACCCAGTACTTC
TRBJ2-3 | . | . | TRBV24-1 | CATSDPKGPGTQYF | TGTGCCACCAGTGACCCTAAGGGGCCCGGTACGCAGTATTTT
TRBJ2-7 | . | . | TRBV5-1 | CASSLDLGDTTNDAYEQYF | TGCGCCAGCAGCTTGGATTTGGGGGACACCACGAACGATGCTTACGAGCAGTACTTC
TRBJ2-2 | few | . | TRBV3-1/TRBV3-2 | CASSQDAIATGELFF | TGTGCCAGCAGCCAAGACGCAATAGCCACCGGGGAGCTGTTTTTT
TRBJ2-7 | . | TRBD1 | TRBV18 | CASSEDRGRREQYF | TGTGCCAGCTCGGAAGACAGGGGGCGTCGCGAGCAGTACTTC
TRBJ2-1 | . | . | TRBV18 | CASSLRTGQLDRRFF | TGTGCCAGCTCCCTACGAACCGGACAACTCGATCGACGGTTCTTC
TRBJ2-7 | . | . | TRBV30 | CAWSVQDEQYF | TGTGCCTGGAGTGTACAAGACGAGCAGTACTTC
TRBJ1-1 | few | . | TRBV19 | CASSEVSGTEAFF | TGTGCCAGTAGTGAGGTTAGTGGGACAGAAGCTTTCTTT
TRBJ2-1 | . | TRBD2 | TRBV2 | CASRDPGLAGGNEQFF | TGTGCCAGCAGAGACCCGGGACTAGCAGGAGGTAATGAGCAGTTCTTC
TRBJ1-1 | . | . | TRBV30 | CAWRQGVDTEAFF | TGTGCCTGGAGACAGGGCGTTGACACTGAAGCTTTCTTT
TRBJ2-1 | . | TRBD2 | TRBV5-1 | CASSVLAGTYNEQFF | TGCGCCAGCAGCGTACTAGCGGGGACCTACAATGAGCAGTTCTTC
TRBJ1-5 | many | TRBD1 | TRBV2 | CASSDRGHQPQHF | TGTGCCAGCAGCGACAGGGGGCATCAGCCCCAGCATTTT
TRBJ1-6 | once | . | TRBV30 | CAWSNRAESPLHF | TGTGCCTGGAGTAACAGGGCCGAATCACCCCTCCACTTT
TRBJ2-2 | once | TRBD1 | TRBV5-1 | CATSQRQGFGELFF | TGCGCCACATCTCAACGACAGGGATTCGGGGAGCTGTTTTTT
TRBJ1-4 | . | . | TRBV19 | CASSISQGSEKLFF | TGTGCCAGTAGTATATCCCAGGGGAGTGAAAAACTGTTTTTT
TRBJ2-7 | . | TRBD2 | TRBV14 | CASSQSLAGEQYF | TGTGCCAGCAGCCAAAGTTTAGCGGGCGAGCAGTACTTC
TRBJ1-2 | few | . | TRBV2 | CASSEALTAPNYGYTF | TGTGCCAGCAGTGAAGCGCTTACAGCACCTAACTATGGCTACACCTTC
TRBJ1-2 | . | . | TRBV28 | CASSTYRANYGYTF | TGTGCCAGCAGTACGTACAGAGCTAACTATGGCTACACCTTC
TRBJ1-1 | . | . | TRBV18 | CASSPSRETGNTEAFF | TGTGCCAGCTCTCCGTCTCGTGAGACGGGGAACACTGAAGCTTTCTTT
TRBJ2-1 | . | TRBD1 | TRBV2 | CASSPGTVNNEQFF | TGTGCCAGCAGTCCCGGGACAGTGAACAATGAGCAGTTCTTC
TRBJ2-7 | . | . | TRBV19 | CASSPLQKPYEQYF | TGTGCCAGTAGCCCTCTACAGAAGCCCTACGAGCAGTACTTC
TRBJ1-1 | . | . | TRBV7-9 | CASNFISWGENTEAFF | TGTGCCAGCAACTTTATCTCTTGGGGGGAGAACACTGAAGCTTTCTTT
TRBJ2-4 | . | . | TRBV11-2 | CASSRYSRNIQYF | TGTGCCAGCAGCCGATACAGTCGAAACATTCAGTACTTC
TRBJ2-5 | once | . | TRBV18 | CASSQTRYQETQYF | TGTGCCAGCTCACAGACACGTTACCAAGAGACCCAGTACTTC